This T cell receptor (beta chain) was found in a study of identical twins' blood T cells. In this sample, this clonotype turned up a few times. TCRdb reprocessed the 5' RACE reads via MiXCR and lists one record per CDR3 protein. The sample records roughly 340,000 distinct CDR3 sequences, around 30% being singletons. CDR1 is MNHNY and CDR2 is SVGAGI in the germline V gene (reference sequence). Trimming pared 5 bases from V and 1 base from J, leaving 5 bases between. This CDR3 is 12 amino acids long. This clonotype was sampled from a woman aged 18 to 55 in good health. The sequencing input was PBMCs. The chain links TRBV6-6 to TRBJ1-1; D is ambiguous. The CDR3 loop is CASSKTNTEAFF. CDR3 in DNA: TGTGCCAGCAGTAAAACGAACACTGAAGCTTTCTTT.